Detailed here is one T cell receptor (beta chain). This specimen belongs to a study of cytomegalovirus exposure and HLA in healthy donors. The PCR ran on 60 Vbeta and 13 Jbeta primers. TCRdb keeps only in-frame clones here, not all; method: immunoSEQ multiplex PCR. The profile covers 60,000 to 70,000 clones, with more than 65% appearing a single time and 2.5% to 3.5% taken by the ten largest. The CDR3 consists of 15 residues. Per the germline V gene, CDR1 is SQVTM and CDR2 is ANQGSEA. Trimming cost V 7 bases and J 7 bases; bases outside gene matches: 12. The sequenced material came from PBMCs. This TCR was recovered from a woman younger than 45 in good health and CMV-seronegative. The chain recombines TRBV29-1 with TRBJ2-1; 11 nucleotides line up with TRBD2. The CDR3 sequence is CSALGSGGAGNEQFF. The CDR3 DNA reads as TGCAGCGCCTTGGGTAGCGGGGGGGCTGGGAATGAGCAGTTCTTC.